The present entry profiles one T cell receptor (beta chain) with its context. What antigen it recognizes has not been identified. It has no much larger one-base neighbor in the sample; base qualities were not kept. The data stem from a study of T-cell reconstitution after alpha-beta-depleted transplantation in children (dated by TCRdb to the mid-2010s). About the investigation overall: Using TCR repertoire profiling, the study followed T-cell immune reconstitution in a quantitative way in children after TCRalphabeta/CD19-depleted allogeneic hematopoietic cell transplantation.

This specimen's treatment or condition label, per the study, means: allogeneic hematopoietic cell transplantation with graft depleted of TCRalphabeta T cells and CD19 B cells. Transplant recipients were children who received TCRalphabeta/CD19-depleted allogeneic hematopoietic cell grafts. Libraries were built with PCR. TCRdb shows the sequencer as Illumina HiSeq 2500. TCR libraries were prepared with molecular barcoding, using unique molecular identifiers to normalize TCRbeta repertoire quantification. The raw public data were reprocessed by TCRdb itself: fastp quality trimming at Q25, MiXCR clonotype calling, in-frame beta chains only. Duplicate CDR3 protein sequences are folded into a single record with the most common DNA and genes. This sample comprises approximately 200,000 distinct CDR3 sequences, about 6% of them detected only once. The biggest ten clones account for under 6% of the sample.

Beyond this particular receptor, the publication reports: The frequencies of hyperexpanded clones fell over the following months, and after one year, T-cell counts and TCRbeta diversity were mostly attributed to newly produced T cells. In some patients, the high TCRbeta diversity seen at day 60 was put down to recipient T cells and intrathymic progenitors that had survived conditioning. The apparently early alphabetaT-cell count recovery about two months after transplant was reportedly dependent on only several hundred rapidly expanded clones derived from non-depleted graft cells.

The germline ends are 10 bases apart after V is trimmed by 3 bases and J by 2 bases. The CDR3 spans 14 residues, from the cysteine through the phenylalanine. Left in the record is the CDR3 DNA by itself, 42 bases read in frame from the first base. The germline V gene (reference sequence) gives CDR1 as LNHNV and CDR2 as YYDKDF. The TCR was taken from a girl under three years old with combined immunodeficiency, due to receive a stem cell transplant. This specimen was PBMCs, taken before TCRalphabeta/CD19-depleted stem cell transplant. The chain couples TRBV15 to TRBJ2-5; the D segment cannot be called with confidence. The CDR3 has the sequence CATSRQTTQETQYF. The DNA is TGTGCCACCAGCAGGCAGACGACTCAAGAGACCCAGTACTTC.